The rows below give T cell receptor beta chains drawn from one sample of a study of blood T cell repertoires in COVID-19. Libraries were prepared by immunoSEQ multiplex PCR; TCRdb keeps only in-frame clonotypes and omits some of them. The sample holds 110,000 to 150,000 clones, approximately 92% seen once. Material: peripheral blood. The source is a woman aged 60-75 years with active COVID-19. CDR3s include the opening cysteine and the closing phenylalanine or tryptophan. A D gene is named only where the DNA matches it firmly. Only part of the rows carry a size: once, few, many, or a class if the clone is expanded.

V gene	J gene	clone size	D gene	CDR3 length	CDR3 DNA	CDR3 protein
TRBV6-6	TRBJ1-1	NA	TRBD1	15	TGTGCCAGCAGCCGCCCGACAGGGGGCAACACTGAAGCTTTCTTT	CASSRPTGGNTEAFF
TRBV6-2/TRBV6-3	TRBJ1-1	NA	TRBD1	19	TGTGCCAGCAGTTACTCGACCGGGACAGGCAGATTGGTGAACACTGAAGCTTTCTTT	CASSYSTGTGRLVNTEAFF
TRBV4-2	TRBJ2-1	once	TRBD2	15	TGTGCCAGCAACCTGGGGGGGAACTCCTACAATGAGCAGTTCTTC	CASNLGGNSYNEQFF
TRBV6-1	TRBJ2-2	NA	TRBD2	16	TGTGCCAGCAGTGGGCGACTAGCGGGAGGGACCGGGGAGCTGTTTTTT	CASSGRLAGGTGELFF
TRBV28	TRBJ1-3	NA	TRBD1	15	TGTGCCAGCAGCCCCCCGGGACAGGGCGGAAACACCATATATTTT	CASSPPGQGGNTIYF
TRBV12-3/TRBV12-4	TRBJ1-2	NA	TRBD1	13	TGTGCCAGCAACCTCGGACAGGGCCGGGGCTACACCTTC	CASNLGQGRGYTF
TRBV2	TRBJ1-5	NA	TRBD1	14	TGTGCCAGCAGGGACGACAGGGTCAATCAGCCCCAGCATTTT	CASRDDRVNQPQHF
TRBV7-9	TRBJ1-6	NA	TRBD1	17	TGTGCCAGCAGCTACTCGTACAGGGGCGGTTATAATTCACCCCTCCACTTT	CASSYSYRGGYNSPLHF
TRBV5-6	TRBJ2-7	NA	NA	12	TGTGCCAGCAGCTTGGCCGAGTACGAGCAGTACTTC	CASSLAEYEQYF
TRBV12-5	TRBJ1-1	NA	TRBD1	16	TGTGCTAGTGGTTTACGAAACAGGGGCGCTTACACTGAAGCTTTCTTT	CASGLRNRGAYTEAFF
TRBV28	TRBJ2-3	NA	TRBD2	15	TGTGCCAGCAGGACTAGCGGACAGTTCACAGATACGCAGTATTTT	CASRTSGQFTDTQYF
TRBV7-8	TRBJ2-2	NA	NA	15	TGTGCCAGCAGCCTAGAGAAAGCTGCGGTCGGGGAGCTGTTTTTT	CASSLEKAAVGELFF
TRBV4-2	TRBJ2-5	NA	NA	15	TGTGCCAGCAGCCCGCGGTTGGCTCCCGGAGAGACCCAGTACTTC	CASSPRLAPGETQYF
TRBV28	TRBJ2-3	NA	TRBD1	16	TGTGCCAGCAGTTTTCCGTCGACAGGGGGCACAGATACGCAGTATTTT	CASSFPSTGGTDTQYF
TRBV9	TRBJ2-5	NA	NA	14	TGTGCCAGCAGCGTAACTATTACAGGAGAGACCCAGTACTTC	CASSVTITGETQYF
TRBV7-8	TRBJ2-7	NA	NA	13	TGTGCCAGCAGCTCCAGGTTCCAGTACGAGCAGTACTTC	CASSSRFQYEQYF
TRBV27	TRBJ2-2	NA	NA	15	TGTGCCAGCAGTTTAAAAGGGGCTAACACCGGGGAGCTGTTTTTT	CASSLKGANTGELFF
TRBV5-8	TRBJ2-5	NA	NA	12	TGTGCCAGCAGCTTATGGGCGGAGACCCAGTACTTC	CASSLWAETQYF
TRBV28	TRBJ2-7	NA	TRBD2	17	TGTGCCAGCAAGTTTGCGGGAGGCCCAAGTACGTTCTACGAGCAGTACTTC	CASKFAGGPSTFYEQYF
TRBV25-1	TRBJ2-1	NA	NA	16	TGTGCCAGCAGCCGCACAGGGCGGCGGGCCTACAATGAGCAGTTCTTC	CASSRTGRRAYNEQFF
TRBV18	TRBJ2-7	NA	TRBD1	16	TGTGCCAGCTCACCGGGTGCTGGACAGGGCAACTACGAGCAGTACTTC	CASSPGAGQGNYEQYF
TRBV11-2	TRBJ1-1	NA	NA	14	TGTGCCAGCAGCCCGCCCCAGGGTAACACTGAAGCTTTCTTT	CASSPPQGNTEAFF
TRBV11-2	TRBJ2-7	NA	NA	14	TGTGCCAGCAGCTTAAGGCGGGACTCCTACGAGCAGTACTTC	CASSLRRDSYEQYF
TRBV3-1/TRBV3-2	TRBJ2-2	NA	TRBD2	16	TGTGCCAGCAGCCCGGGACTAGCGAGAAGAGCCGGGGAGCTGTTTTTT	CASSPGLARRAGELFF
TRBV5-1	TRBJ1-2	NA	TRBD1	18	TGCGCCAGCAGCAACGTCCCGGGACAGGGGGCGGCTAACTATGGCTACACCTTC	CASSNVPGQGAANYGYTF
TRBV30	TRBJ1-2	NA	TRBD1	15	TGTGCCTGGAGAATCCTAGGACAGGGTAAAGATGGCTACACCTTC	CAWRILGQGKDGYTF
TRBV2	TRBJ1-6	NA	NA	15	TGTGCCAGCAGTGGATCGACAGCCTATAATTCACCCCTCCACTTT	CASSGSTAYNSPLHF